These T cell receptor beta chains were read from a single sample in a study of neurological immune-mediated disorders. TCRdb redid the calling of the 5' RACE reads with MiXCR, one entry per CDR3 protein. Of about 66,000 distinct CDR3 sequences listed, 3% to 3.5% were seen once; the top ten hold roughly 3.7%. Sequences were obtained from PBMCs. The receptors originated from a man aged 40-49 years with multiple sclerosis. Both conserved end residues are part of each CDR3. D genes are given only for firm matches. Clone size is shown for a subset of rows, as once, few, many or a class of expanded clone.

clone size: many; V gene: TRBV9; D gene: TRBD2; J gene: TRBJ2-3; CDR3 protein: CASSVGLAGGPFGTDTQYF; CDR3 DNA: TGTGCCAGCAGCGTAGGGCTAGCGGGGGGCCCCTTTGGCACAGATACGCAGTATTTT
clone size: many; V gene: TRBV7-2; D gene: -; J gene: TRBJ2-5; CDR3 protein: CASSLGWQETQYF; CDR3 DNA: TGTGCCAGCAGCTTAGGATGGCAAGAGACCCAGTACTTC
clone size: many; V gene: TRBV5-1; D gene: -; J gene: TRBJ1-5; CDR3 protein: CASSSGGSGQPQHF; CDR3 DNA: TGCGCCAGCAGCTCCGGCGGGTCGGGACAGCCCCAGCATTTT
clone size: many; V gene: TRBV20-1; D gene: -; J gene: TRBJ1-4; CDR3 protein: CSAKRTNEKLFF; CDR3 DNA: TGCAGTGCTAAAAGAACTAATGAAAAACTGTTTTTT
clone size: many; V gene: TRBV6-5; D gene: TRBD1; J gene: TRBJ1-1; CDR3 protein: CASSSDRARPEAFF; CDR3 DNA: TGTGCCAGCAGTTCCGACAGGGCCCGCCCTGAAGCTTTCTTT
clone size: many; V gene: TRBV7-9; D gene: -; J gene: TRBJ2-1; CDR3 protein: CASSLRRPSEPYNEQFF; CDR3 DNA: TGTGCCAGCAGCTTACGTAGACCTAGCGAGCCTTACAATGAGCAGTTCTTC
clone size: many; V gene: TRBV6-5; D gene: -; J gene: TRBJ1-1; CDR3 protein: CASSPAGDDGTEAFF; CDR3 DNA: TGTGCCAGCAGCCCGGCAGGGGATGACGGCACTGAAGCTTTCTTT
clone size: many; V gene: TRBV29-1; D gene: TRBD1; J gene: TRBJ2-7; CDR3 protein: CSVEGQNYEQYF; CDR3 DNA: TGCAGCGTTGAGGGACAGAACTACGAGCAGTACTTC
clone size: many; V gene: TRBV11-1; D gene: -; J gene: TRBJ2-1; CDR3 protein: CASTINNEQFF; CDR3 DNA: TGTGCCAGCACCATCAACAATGAGCAGTTCTTC
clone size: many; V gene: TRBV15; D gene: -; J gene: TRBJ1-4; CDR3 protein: CATSLTPATNEKLFF; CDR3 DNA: TGTGCCACCAGCCTGACGCCCGCGACTAATGAAAAACTGTTTTTT
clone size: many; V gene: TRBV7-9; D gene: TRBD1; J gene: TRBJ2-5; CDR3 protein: CASSLEGHTGGTQYF; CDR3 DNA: TGTGCCAGCAGCTTAGAGGGCCATACAGGGGGGACCCAGTACTTC
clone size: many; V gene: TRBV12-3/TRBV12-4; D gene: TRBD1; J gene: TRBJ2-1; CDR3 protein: CASSLTRGWGSPYNEQFF; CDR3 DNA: TGTGCCAGCAGTCTCACCAGGGGGTGGGGGTCCCCCTACAATGAGCAGTTCTTC
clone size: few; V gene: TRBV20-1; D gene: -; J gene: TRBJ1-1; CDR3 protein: CSARSGSGNTEAFF; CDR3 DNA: TGCAGTGCTAGATCCGGTTCAGGGAACACTGAAGCTTTCTTT
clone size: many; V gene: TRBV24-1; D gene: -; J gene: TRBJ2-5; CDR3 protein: CATSGSGKGGETQYF; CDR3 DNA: TGTGCCACCAGTGGGTCCGGGAAGGGCGGGGAGACCCAGTACTTC
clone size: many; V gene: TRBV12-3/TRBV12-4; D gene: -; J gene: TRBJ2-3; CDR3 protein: CASHSGRSSTDTQYF; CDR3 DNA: TGTGCCAGCCATAGCGGAAGGAGTAGCACAGATACGCAGTATTTT
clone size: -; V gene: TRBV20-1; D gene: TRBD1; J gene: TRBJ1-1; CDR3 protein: CSARKQGLSTEAFF; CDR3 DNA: TGCAGTGCTAGGAAACAGGGGTTAAGCACTGAAGCTTTCTTT
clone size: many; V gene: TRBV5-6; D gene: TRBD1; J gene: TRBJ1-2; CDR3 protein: CASSLTGGDHGYTF; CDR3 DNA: TGTGCCAGCAGCCTGACAGGGGGAGATCATGGCTACACCTTC
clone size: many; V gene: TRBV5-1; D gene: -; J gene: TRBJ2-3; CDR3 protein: CASSTVLARGTDTQYF; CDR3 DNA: TGCGCCAGCAGCACGGTCCTGGCCAGAGGCACAGATACGCAGTATTTT
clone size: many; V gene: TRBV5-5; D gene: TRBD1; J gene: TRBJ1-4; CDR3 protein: CASSSGQGQGNEKLFF; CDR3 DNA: TGTGCCAGCAGCTCCGGACAGGGGCAGGGTAATGAAAAACTGTTTTTT
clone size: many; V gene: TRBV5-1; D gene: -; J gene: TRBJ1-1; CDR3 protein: CASSLEDLKNTEAFF; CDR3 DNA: TGCGCCAGCAGCTTGGAGGACCTTAAGAACACTGAAGCTTTCTTT
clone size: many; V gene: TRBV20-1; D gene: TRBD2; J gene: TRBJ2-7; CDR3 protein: CSAAAGLVYEQYF; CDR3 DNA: TGCAGTGCTGCAGCGGGACTCGTTTACGAGCAGTACTTC
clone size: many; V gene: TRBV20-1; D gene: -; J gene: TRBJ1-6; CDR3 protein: CSARTTVNYNSPLHF; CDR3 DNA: TGCAGTGCTAGGACGACAGTAAACTATAATTCACCCCTCCACTTT
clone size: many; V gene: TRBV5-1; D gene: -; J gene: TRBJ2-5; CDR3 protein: CASSLRARGQETQYF; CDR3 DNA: TGCGCCAGCAGCTTGAGAGCAAGGGGGCAAGAGACCCAGTACTTC
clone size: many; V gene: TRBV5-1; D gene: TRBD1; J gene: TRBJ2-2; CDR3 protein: CASSPSGQGGTGELFF; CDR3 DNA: TGCGCCAGCAGCCCCTCGGGACAGGGGGGCACCGGGGAGCTGTTTTTT
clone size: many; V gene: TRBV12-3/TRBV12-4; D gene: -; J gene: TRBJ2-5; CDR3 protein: CASSSNRAGEETQYF; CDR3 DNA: TGTGCCAGCAGTTCCAACAGGGCCGGGGAAGAGACCCAGTACTTC
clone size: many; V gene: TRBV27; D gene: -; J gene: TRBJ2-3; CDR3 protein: CASSFPIGLATDTDTQYF; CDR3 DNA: TGTGCCAGCAGTTTCCCAATCGGCCTAGCGACCGACACAGATACGCAGTATTTT
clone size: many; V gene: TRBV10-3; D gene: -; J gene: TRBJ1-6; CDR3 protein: CAISDLRSPLHF; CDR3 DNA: TGTGCCATCAGTGATTTGAGGTCACCCCTCCACTTT
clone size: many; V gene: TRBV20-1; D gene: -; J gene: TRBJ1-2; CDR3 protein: CSAGQLGNYGYTF; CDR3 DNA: TGCAGTGCCGGTCAGCTGGGGAACTATGGCTACACCTTC
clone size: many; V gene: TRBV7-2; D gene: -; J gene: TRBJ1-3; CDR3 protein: CASSLGTSGNTIYF; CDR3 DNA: TGTGCCAGCAGCTTAGGGACCTCTGGAAACACCATATATTTT
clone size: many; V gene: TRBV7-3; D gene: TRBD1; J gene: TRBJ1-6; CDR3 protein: CANSLSTGGNSPLHF; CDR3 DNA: TGTGCCAACAGCCTCTCGACAGGGGGTAATTCACCCCTCCACTTT
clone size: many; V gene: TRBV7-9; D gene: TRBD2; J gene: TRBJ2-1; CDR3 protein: CASSFDSGSSYNEQFF; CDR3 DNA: TGTGCCAGCAGCTTCGATAGCGGGAGCTCCTACAATGAGCAGTTCTTC
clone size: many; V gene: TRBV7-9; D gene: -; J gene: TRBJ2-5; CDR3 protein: CASSEKRETQYF; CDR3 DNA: TGTGCCAGCAGCGAAAAACGGGAGACCCAGTACTTC
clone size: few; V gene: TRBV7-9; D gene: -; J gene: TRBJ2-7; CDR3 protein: CASSGAHEQYF; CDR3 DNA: TGTGCCAGCAGCGGGGCACACGAGCAGTACTTC
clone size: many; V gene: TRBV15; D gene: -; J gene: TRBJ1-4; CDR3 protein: CATSRASDEKLFF; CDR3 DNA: TGTGCCACCAGCAGAGCGAGTGATGAAAAACTGTTTTTT
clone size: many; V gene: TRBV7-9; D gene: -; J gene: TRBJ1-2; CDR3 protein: CASSLAAGGGYTF; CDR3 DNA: TGTGCCAGCAGCTTAGCGGCCGGGGGTGGCTACACCTTC
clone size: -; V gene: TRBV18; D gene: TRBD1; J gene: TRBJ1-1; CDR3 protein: CASSPRAGTDEAFF; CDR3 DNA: TGTGCCAGCTCACCAAGAGCCGGGACAGACGAAGCTTTCTTT
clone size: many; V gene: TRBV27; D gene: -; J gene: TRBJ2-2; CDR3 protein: CASSPGPLTGELFF; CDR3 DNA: TGTGCCAGCAGCCCGGGACCCCTTACCGGGGAGCTGTTTTTT
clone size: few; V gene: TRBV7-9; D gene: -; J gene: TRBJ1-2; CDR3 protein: CASSPRTDSHTF; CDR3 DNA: TGTGCCAGCAGCCCAAGAACAGACAGTCACACCTTC
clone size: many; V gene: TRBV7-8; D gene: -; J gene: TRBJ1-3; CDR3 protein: CASSLDDRGYPNTIYF; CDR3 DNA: TGTGCCAGCAGCTTAGATGATAGAGGTTACCCCAACACCATATATTTT
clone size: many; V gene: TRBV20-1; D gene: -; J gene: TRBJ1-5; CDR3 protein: CSARDQQNNQPQHF; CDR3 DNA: TGCAGTGCTAGAGATCAACAAAACAATCAGCCCCAGCATTTT
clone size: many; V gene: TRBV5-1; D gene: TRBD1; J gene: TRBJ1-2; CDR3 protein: CASSPAQGYYGYTF; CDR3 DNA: TGCGCCAGCAGCCCAGCACAGGGGTACTATGGCTACACCTTC
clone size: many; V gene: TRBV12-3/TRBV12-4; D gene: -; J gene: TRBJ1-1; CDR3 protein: CASSLDGPNTEAFF; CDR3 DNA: TGTGCCAGCAGTTTAGACGGCCCCAACACTGAAGCTTTCTTT
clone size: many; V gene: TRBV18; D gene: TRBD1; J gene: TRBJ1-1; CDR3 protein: CASSPSGQGGAFF; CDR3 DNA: TGTGCCAGCTCACCCTCCGGGCAGGGGGGCGCTTTCTTT
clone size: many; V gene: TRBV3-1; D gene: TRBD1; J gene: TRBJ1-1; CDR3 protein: CASSSRRTGANTEAFF; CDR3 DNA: TGTGCCAGCAGTTCAAGGAGGACAGGCGCAAACACTGAAGCTTTCTTT
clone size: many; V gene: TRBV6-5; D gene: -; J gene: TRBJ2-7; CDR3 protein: CASSSPARGYEQYF; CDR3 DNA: TGTGCCAGCAGTTCCCCCGCCAGGGGATACGAGCAGTACTTC
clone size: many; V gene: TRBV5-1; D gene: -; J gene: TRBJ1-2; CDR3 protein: CASSLEHRYGYTF; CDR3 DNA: TGCGCCAGCAGCTTGGAACATAGGTATGGCTACACCTTC
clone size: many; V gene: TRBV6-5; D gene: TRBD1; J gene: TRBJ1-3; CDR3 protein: CASSFQGGSSGNTIYF; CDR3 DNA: TGTGCCAGCAGTTTTCAGGGGGGGAGCTCTGGAAACACCATATATTTT
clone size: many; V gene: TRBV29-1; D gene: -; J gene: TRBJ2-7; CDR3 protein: CSVEEGPYEQYF; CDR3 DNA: TGCAGCGTTGAAGAGGGACCCTACGAGCAGTACTTC
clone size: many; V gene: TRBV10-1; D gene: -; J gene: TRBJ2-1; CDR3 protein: CASSDYGPDGGWQFF; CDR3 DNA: TGCGCCAGCAGTGACTATGGACCCGACGGGGGTTGGCAGTTCTTC
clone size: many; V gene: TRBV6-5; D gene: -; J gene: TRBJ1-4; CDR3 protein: CASSRETGVGEKLFF; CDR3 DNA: TGTGCCAGCAGCCGTGAGACGGGGGTTGGCGAAAAACTGTTTTTT
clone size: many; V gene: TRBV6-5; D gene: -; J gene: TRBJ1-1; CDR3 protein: CASRLLAEGISGAFF; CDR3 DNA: TGTGCCAGCAGGCTCCTTGCGGAGGGAATATCGGGAGCTTTCTTT
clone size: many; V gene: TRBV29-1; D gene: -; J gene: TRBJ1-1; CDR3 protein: CSVYGEGTEAFF; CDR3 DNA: TGCAGCGTTTATGGGGAGGGCACTGAAGCTTTCTTT
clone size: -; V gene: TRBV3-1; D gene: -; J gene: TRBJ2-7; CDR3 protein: CASSQGEAYEQYF; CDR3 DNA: TGTGCCAGCAGCCAAGGCGAGGCCTACGAGCAGTACTTC
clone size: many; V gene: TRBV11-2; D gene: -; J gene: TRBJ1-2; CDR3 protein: CASSLVQNDGYTF; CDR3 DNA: TGTGCCAGCAGCTTAGTACAGAATGATGGCTACACCTTC
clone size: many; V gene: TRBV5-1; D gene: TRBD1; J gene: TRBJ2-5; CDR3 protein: CASSLPGGQETQYF; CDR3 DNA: TGCGCCAGCAGCTTACCAGGGGGCCAAGAGACCCAGTACTTC